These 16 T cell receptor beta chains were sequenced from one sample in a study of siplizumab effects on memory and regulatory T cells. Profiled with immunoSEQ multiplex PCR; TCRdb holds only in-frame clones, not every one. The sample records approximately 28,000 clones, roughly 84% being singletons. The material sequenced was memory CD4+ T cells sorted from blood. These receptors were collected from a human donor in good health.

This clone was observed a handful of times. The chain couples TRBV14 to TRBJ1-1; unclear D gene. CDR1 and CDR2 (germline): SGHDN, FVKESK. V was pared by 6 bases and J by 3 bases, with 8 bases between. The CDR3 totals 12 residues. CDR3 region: CASRAGDTEAFF. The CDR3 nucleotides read TGTGCCAGCAGAGCTGGGGACACTGAAGCTTTCTTT.

CDR3 protein: CASSYSENTEAFF. In DNA, the CDR3 is TGTGCCAGCAGTTATTCGGAGAACACTGAAGCTTTCTTT. The J gene is TRBJ1-1, the V gene TRBV6-5; D gene ambiguous. V dropped 3 bases and J dropped 1 base, with 6 bases sitting between them. CDR3 length equals 13 residues. Germline CDR1 reads MNHEY; CDR2 reads SVGAGI.

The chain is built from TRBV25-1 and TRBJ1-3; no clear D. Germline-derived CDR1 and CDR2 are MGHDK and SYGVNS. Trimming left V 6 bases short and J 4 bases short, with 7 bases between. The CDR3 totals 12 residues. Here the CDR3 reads CASRGKGNTIYF. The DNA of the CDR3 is TGTGCCAGCAGGGGGAAAGGAAACACCATATATTTT. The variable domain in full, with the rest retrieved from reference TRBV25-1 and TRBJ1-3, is EADIYQTPRYLVIGTGKKITLECSQTMGHDKMYWYQQDPGMELHLIHYSYGVNSTEKGDLSSESTVSRIRTEHFPLTLESARPSHTSQYLCASRGKGNTIYFGEGSWLTVV.

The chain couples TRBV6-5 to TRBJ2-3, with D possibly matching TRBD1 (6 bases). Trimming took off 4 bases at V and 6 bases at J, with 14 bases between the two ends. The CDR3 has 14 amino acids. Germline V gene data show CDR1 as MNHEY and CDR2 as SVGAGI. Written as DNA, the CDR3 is TGTGCCAGCAGTTTACTACAGGGTCGTGATACGCAGTATTTT. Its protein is CASSLLQGRDTQYF.

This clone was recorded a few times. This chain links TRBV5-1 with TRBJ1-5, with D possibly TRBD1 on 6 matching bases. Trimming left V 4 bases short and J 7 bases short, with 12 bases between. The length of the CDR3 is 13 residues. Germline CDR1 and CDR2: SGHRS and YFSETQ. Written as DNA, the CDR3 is TGCGCCAGCAGCGCACAGGGCCACCAGCCCCAGCATTTT. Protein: CASSAQGHQPQHF.

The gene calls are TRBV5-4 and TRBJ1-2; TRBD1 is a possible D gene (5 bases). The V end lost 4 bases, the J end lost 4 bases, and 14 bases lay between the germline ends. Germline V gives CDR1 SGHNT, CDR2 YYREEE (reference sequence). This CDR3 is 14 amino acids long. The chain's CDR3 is CASSPPGASYGYTF. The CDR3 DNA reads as TGTGCCAGCAGCCCGCCCGGGGCGAGCTATGGCTACACCTTC.

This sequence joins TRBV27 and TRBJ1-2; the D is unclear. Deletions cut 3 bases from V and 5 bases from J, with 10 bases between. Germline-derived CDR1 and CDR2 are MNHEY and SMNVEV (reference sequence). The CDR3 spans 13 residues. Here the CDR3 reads CASSLAGNYGYTF. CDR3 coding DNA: TGTGCCAGCAGTTTGGCGGGTAATTATGGCTACACCTTC.

The CDR3: CASSVSEADTQYF. The CDR3 coding sequence is TGTGCCAGCAGTGTAAGCGAGGCAGATACGCAGTATTTT. The chain joins TRBV6-1 to TRBJ2-3, with D unresolved. The CDR3 has 13 residues. Trimming pared 4 bases from V and 4 bases from J, leaving 9 bases between. Germline values: CDR1 MNHNS, CDR2 SASEGT.

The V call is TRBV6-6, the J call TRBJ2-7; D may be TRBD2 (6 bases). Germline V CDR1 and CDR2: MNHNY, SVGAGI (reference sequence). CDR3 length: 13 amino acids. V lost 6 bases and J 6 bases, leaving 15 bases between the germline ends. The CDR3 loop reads CASSRGGTSEQYF. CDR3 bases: TGTGCCAGCAGCCGGGGCGGGACGTCCGAGCAGTACTTC.

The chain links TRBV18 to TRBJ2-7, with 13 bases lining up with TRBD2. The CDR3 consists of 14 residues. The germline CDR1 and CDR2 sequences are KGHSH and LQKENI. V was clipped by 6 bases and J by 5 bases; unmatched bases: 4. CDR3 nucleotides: TGTGCCAGCTCGCTAGGACTAGCGGGAGACGAGCAGTACTTC. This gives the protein CASSLGLAGDEQYF.

CDR3 DNA sequence: TGTGCCAGCAGTGGGGGGGTGGAGTACGAGCAGTACTTC. Amino acids: CASSGGVEYEQYF. The chain employs TRBV6-6 and TRBJ2-7; 7 bases align to TRBD2. The CDR3 is 13 residues long. Losses at the gene ends were 5 bases for V and 4 bases for J; bases not matched to a gene: 5. CDR1 MNHNY and CDR2 SVGAGI come from the germline V gene (reference sequence).

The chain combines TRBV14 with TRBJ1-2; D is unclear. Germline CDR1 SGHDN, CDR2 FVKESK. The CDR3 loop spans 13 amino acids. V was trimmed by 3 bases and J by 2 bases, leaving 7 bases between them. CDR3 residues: CASSHTGNYGYTF. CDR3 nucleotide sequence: TGTGCCAGCAGCCATACGGGAAACTATGGCTACACCTTC.

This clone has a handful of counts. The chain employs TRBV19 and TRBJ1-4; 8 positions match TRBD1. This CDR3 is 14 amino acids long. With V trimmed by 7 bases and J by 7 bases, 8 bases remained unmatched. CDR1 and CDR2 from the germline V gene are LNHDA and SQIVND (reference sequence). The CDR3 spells CASTPTGDGEKLFF. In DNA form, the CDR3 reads TGTGCCAGTACCCCGACAGGGGATGGTGAAAAACTGTTTTTT.

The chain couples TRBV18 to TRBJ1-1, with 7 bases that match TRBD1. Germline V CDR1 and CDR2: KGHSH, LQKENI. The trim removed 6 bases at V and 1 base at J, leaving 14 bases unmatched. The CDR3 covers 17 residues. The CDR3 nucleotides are TGTGCCAGCTCGTATAACCTTCCGGGACAGCAGAACACTGAAGCTTTCTTT. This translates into CASSYNLPGQQNTEAFF.

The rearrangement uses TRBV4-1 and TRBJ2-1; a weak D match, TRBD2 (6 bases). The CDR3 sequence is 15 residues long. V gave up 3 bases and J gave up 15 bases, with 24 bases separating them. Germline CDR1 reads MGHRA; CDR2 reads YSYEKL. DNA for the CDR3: TGCGCCAGCAGCCAGTGGATGGAGGGCGGAGGCTATCGGTTCTTC. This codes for CASSQWMEGGGYRFF.

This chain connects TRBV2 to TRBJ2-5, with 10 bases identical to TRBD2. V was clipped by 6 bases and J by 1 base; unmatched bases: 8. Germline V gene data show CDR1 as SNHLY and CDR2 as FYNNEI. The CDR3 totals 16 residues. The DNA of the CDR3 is TGTGCCAGCAGGGCCGGGACTAGCGTATTCCAAGAGACCCAGTACTTC. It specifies CASRAGTSVFQETQYF.